This TCR beta chain is drawn from a study of CD8 T cells in ankylosing spondylitis. Study-level points and caveats: Disease-linked clones reportedly concentrated significantly in matched ankylosing spondylitis synovial fluid. Prior literature has documented some motif variants in synovial fluid and blood from reactive arthritis. Disease-linked clones were CD8+ and relatively rare in peripheral blood. What seemed typical of ankylosing spondylitis blood was a TCR beta motif built from 8 or 9 highly homologous variants.

Germline CDR1 reads DFQATT; CDR2 reads SNEGSKA (reference sequence). The CDR3 extends over 14 amino acids. Trimming took 7 bases from V and 1 from J, leaving 16 bases between them. Libraries for TCR beta were made by quantitative 5'-RACE with molecular barcodes. A single record per CDR3 protein comes from TCRdb applying MiXCR to the 5' RACE reads. This table holds some 840,000 distinct CDR3 sequences, roughly 12% found once. This clonotype occurred a few times. The antigen remains undetermined. The receptor's source is a male donor with ankylosing spondylitis. Sequenced input: blood, either unsorted or a sorted T cell fraction (not recorded which). This chain links TRBV20-1 with TRBJ2-5; D may be TRBD1 (6 bases). CDR3 sequence: CSVLTGPTQETQYF. The CDR3 DNA sequence: TGCAGTGTCTTGACAGGACCGACCCAAGAGACCCAGTACTTC.